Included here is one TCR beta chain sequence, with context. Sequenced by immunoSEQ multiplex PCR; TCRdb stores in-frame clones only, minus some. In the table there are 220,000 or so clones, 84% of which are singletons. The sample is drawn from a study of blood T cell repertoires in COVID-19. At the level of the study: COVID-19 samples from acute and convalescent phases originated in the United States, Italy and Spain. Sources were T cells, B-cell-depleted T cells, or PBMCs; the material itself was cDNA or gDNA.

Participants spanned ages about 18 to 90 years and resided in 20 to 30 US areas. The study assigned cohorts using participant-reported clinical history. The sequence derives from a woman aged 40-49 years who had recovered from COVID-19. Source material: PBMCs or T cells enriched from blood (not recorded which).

The CDR3 DNA follows: TGTGCCAGTAGTATGTTTGGGACACCCTGGATCTACAATGAGCAGTTCTTC. The encoded protein is CASSMFGTPWIYNEQFF. This sequence joins TRBV19 and TRBJ2-1; D is possibly TRBD1 (6 bases). This CDR3 has 17 residues. V lost 3 bases to trimming and J lost 3 bases, with 18 bases between them. Germline V lookup: CDR1 LNHDA, CDR2 SQIVND (reference sequence).